This T cell receptor (beta chain) was identified during a study of T-cell reconstitution after alpha-beta-depleted transplantation in children (dated by TCRdb to 2016 to 2018). Study-level background: T-cell immune reconstitution after TCRalphabeta/CD19-depleted allogeneic hematopoietic cell transplantation in children was quantitatively tracked in the study by means of TCR repertoire profiling.

Overall results and qualifications from the work: Over subsequent months, a decline in hyperexpanded clone frequencies was noted, and after one year, T-cell counts and TCRbeta diversity were mostly ascribed to newly produced T cells. About two months after transplant, the apparently early recovery of alphabetaT-cell counts reportedly depended on just several hundred clones that had expanded rapidly and came from non-depleted graft cells. In some patients, high TCRbeta diversity at day 60 was attributed to recipient T cells and intrathymic progenitors that had survived conditioning.

Library preparation used PCR. The sequencer listed for this sample is Illumina HiSeq 2500. Molecular barcoding was employed in the preparation of TCR libraries, with unique molecular identifiers being used to normalize TCRbeta repertoire quantification. TCRdb reprocessed the public reads (quality trimming at Q25 with fastp, clone calling with MiXCR) and kept in-frame beta chains. Identical CDR3 protein sequences are pooled into one entry, listed with their most common genes and DNA. This sample holds around 130,000 distinct CDR3 sequences; more than 9.5% were observed only once. The ten largest account for about 24% of the sample. A distance of 10 bases separates the germline ends of V and J, which lose 1 base and 9 bases respectively. Taken from the germline V gene, the CDR1 and CDR2 loops are SGHTA and FQGNSA. The CDR3 measures 14 amino acids from cysteine to phenylalanine. Just CDR3 DNA is preserved here, 42 bases in frame from base 1.

This clonotype was seen a few times. The target of this receptor is not known. Qualities for individual bases were not recorded, and no much larger clone is one base off. Reading the label with the study, this specimen's treatment or condition is: allogeneic hematopoietic cell transplantation with graft depleted of TCRalphabeta T cells and CD19 B cells. The transplant recipients were children given TCRalphabeta/CD19-depleted allogeneic hematopoietic cell grafts. Recombination connected TRBV7-2 to TRBJ1-6, and the D gene may be TRBD1, 5 bases matching. The receptor was derived from a girl in the first two years of life who had a stem cell transplant for combined immunodeficiency, so the T cells may come from the graft donor. The material sequenced was PBMCs, mostly from graft donor cells, taken 180 days after TCRalphabeta/CD19-depleted stem cell transplant. The DNA reads as follows: TGTGCCAGCAGCTTAGTCCAGGGTAGTTCACCCCTCCACTTT. Protein translation: CASSLVQGSSPLHF.